This T cell receptor (beta chain) appears in the sequencing data of a study of blood T cell repertoires in COVID-19. Study context: Samples came from the United States, Italy and Spain, spanning acute and convalescent COVID-19. T cells, B-cell-depleted T cells, or PBMCs provided the cDNA or gDNA that served as material.

Per the original data handling: Amplification from reference gene primers served as the basis for estimated nucleated cell counts. Clones were read by immunoSEQ multiplex PCR, and TCRdb kept only the in-frame ones, dropping some. V and J calls and clone size come straight from that table; D and trimming were deduced from the DNA. Of about 130,000 clones in the sample, about 86% were seen once. This CDR3 has 15 residues. J lost 6 bases, V lost 3 bases, and 9 bases had no gene match. In germline, CDR1 is KGHDR, CDR2 SFDVKD. This TCR was sampled from a woman in her forties or fifties with acute or convalescent COVID-19. This chain joins TRBV24-1 and TRBJ2-5; TRBD1 aligns across 7 bases. Sequenced input: peripheral blood. CDR3 loop: CATSDLQGEGQTQYF. DNA for the CDR3: TGTGCCACCAGTGATCTGCAGGGGGAAGGACAGACCCAGTACTTC.